Below, 16 T cell receptor beta chains from the same sample are listed, as sequenced in a study of T cell changes during pregnancy in multiple sclerosis. Libraries were prepared by immunoSEQ multiplex PCR; TCRdb keeps only in-frame clonotypes and omits some of them. The sample contains roughly 38,000 clones, about nine tenths of which appear only once. The sequencing here drew on CD4+ T cells from peripheral blood mononuclear cells, taken in the second trimester of pregnancy. The origin of the receptors is a female donor in good health, enrolled as a control in a pregnancy study.

This rearrangement joins TRBV5-1 to TRBJ2-7; 7 nucleotides line up with TRBD1. There are 14 residues in the CDR3. Trimming removed 4 bases from V and 5 bases from J; junction bases left unmatched: 9. Germline V lookup: CDR1 SGHRS, CDR2 YFSETQ. CDR3 in amino acids: CASSPTGYGNEQYF. CDR3 DNA: TGCGCCAGCAGCCCGACAGGGTATGGTAACGAGCAGTACTTC.

The V call is TRBV18, the J call TRBJ2-1; no clear D gene. The CDR3 is 12 residues long. The V and J ends lost 2 bases and 6 bases respectively, with 5 bases between them. Germline V CDR1 and CDR2: KGHSH, LQKENI. CDR3 sequence: CASSPYSNEQFF. The CDR3 DNA reads as TGTGCCAGCTCACCATACAGCAATGAGCAGTTCTTC.

J is TRBJ2-3 and V is TRBV7-3; 10 bases are shared with TRBD2. The V gene end was trimmed by 4 bases and the J gene end by 4 bases; junction bases not matched to a gene: 14. Germline CDR1 SGHTA, CDR2 FQGTGA. The CDR3 is made up of 18 amino acids. The CDR3 is CASSSEIPGLATPDTQYF. The CDR3 nucleotides read TGTGCCAGCAGCTCCGAAATACCGGGACTAGCGACGCCAGATACGCAGTATTTT.

The V and J genes are TRBV11-1 and TRBJ1-2, with unresolved D. The CDR3 sequence is 15 residues long. Germline V gene lookup returns CDR1 SGHAT and CDR2 FQDESV (reference sequence). Trimming took 8 bases from V and 2 from J, leaving 18 bases between them. DNA of the CDR3: TGTGCCAGCCGGGAAGGGCCGTCCCAAAACTATGGCTACACCTTC. Translating gives CASREGPSQNYGYTF.

The rearrangement links TRBV5-1 to TRBJ2-1; D may be TRBD2 (7 bases). Germline V gene sequence: CDR1 SGHRS, CDR2 YFSETQ. The CDR3 is 17 residues long. The V end was cut by 5 bases, the J end by 0 bases, with 18 bases between. This CDR3 is CASSGRGAQYSYNEQFF. CDR3 in DNA: TGCGCCAGCAGTGGACGGGGGGCGCAGTACTCCTACAATGAGCAGTTCTTC.

The chain employs TRBV6-1 and TRBJ2-4; a possible D gene is TRBD2 (5 bases). Germline CDR1 reads MNHNS; CDR2 reads SASEGT. V lost 8 bases to trimming and J lost 3 bases, with 14 bases between them. This CDR3 region has 14 residues. The CDR3 bases are TGTGCCAGCCGAGAGGGCCTGGGCAAAAACATTCAGTACTTC. This codes for CASREGLGKNIQYF.

The chain uses TRBV18 and TRBJ1-1, with TRBD1 identical over 9 bases. Germline trimming cut 2 bases from V and 5 bases from J; bases unmatched to any gene: 6. CDR1 KGHSH and CDR2 LQKENI come from the germline V gene. This CDR3 spans 15 amino acids. CDR3 sequence reads: CASSPWGQGSTEAFF. CDR3 DNA: TGTGCCAGCTCACCATGGGGACAGGGAAGTACTGAAGCTTTCTTT.

The chain employs TRBV6-5 and TRBJ1-2, with 9 bases that match TRBD1. This CDR3 is built from 15 residues. V was pared by 5 bases and J by 7 bases, with 11 bases of the junction left unmatched. Germline assignment: CDR1 MNHEY and CDR2 SVGAGI. In nucleotides, the CDR3 is TGTGCCAGCAGTCGGGACAGGGATTTTAGTTCTGGCTACACCTTC. This codes for CASSRDRDFSSGYTF.

This chain links TRBV7-9 with TRBJ2-7; 8 bases map to TRBD1. With V trimmed by 5 bases and J by 4 bases, 10 bases remained unmatched. CDR3 length: 15 amino acids. Germline-derived CDR1 and CDR2 are SEHNR and FQNEAQ (reference sequence). For the CDR3, the DNA is TGTGCCAGCAGCACCCGGACAGGGACTGGGTACGAGCAGTACTTC. It specifies CASSTRTGTGYEQYF.

This chain joins TRBV2 and TRBJ1-1; D remains ambiguous. In germline, CDR1 is SNHLY, CDR2 FYNNEI. The V gene lost 8 bases and the J gene lost 1 base, with 11 bases spanning the gap. This CDR3 comprises 13 residues. The CDR3 DNA is TGTGCCAGCGGTCAATCGGGGAACACTGAAGCTTTCTTT. As protein: CASGQSGNTEAFF.

V gene TRBV19 combines with J gene TRBJ1-3; weak D call: TRBD1 (6 bases). This CDR3 has 14 residues. V was clipped by 8 bases and J by 0 bases, with 11 bases between them. Germline CDR1 is LNHDA and CDR2 is SQIVND (reference sequence). The chain's CDR3 is CASCRGGSGNTIYF. Here the CDR3 DNA reads TGTGCCAGTTGTAGGGGGGGCTCTGGAAACACCATATATTTT. Together with reference TRBV19 and TRBJ1-3, the CDR3 gives the full variable domain: DGGITQSPKYLFRKEGQNVTLSCEQNLNHDAMYWYRQDPGQGLRLIYYSQIVNDFQKGDIAEGYSVSREKKESFPLTVTSAQKNPTAFYLCASCRGGSGNTIYFGEGSWLTVV.

The chain joins TRBV11-3 to TRBJ2-5, with D perhaps TRBD2 (6 bases). The CDR3 runs 15 residues. Trimming pared 5 bases from V and 0 bases from J, leaving 13 bases between. Germline values: CDR1 SGHNT, CDR2 YENEEA. The CDR3 coding sequence is TGTGCCAGCAGCCAAGGGACTGGGTACCAAGAGACCCAGTACTTC. Its protein product is CASSQGTGYQETQYF. Full variable domain (outside the CDR3, taken from reference TRBV11-3 and TRBJ2-5): EAGVVQSPRYKIIEKKQPVAFWCNPISGHNTLYWYLQNLGQGPELLIRYENEEAVDDSQLPKDRFSAERLKGVDSTLKIQPAELGDSAVYLCASSQGTGYQETQYFGPGTRLLVL.

The J gene is TRBJ2-7, the V gene TRBV7-2; D uncertain. The ends were cut back, 5 bases at V and 6 bases at J, with 11 bases in the middle. Germline lookup yields CDR1 SGHTA and CDR2 FQGNSA. The CDR3 sequence is 12 residues long. This chain's CDR3 is CASSRPRLEQYF. Here the CDR3 DNA reads TGTGCCAGCAGCAGACCGCGGCTCGAGCAGTACTTC.

The chain has TRBV7-9 and TRBJ2-7; maybe TRBD2 (7 bases). Deletions cut 5 bases from V and 6 bases from J, with 17 bases between. CDR1 and CDR2 from the germline V gene are SEHNR and FQNEAQ (reference sequence). The CDR3 contains 14 residues. CDR3 in DNA: TGTGCCAGCAGCATCGGAGGGGGGGCATCCGAGCAGTACTTC. Amino acid sequence: CASSIGGGASEQYF.

The chain employs TRBV5-7 and TRBJ2-4, with D tentatively TRBD2 (5 bases). TRBV5-7 qualifies as an ORF whose function is uncertain. The V end lost 0 bases, the J end lost 7 bases, and 20 bases lay between the germline ends. The length of the CDR3 is 17 residues. CDR3 sequence (DNA): TGTGCCAGCAGCTTGGCACACATGCCTAGCCCGAAGAACATTCAGTACTTC. Translation gives CASSLAHMPSPKNIQYF.

The genes are TRBV27 and TRBJ2-5; TRBD1 matches 9 bases. The CDR3 totals 15 residues. V was pared by 5 bases and J by 5 bases, with 9 bases of the junction left unmatched. The germline V gene has CDR1 MNHEY and CDR2 SMNVEV (reference sequence). The CDR3 bases are TGTGCCAGCAGTCTTAACAGGGGGCGGTGGGAGACCCAGTACTTC. Amino acid sequence: CASSLNRGRWETQYF.